This T cell receptor (beta chain) was recovered during a study of OX40 agonist ivuxolimab in advanced cancers. Germline CDR1 reads SGHRS; CDR2 reads YFSETQ. Trimming removed 4 bases from V and 9 bases from J; junction bases left unmatched: 6. CDR3 length: 14 residues. Clones were read by immunoSEQ multiplex PCR, and TCRdb kept only the in-frame ones, dropping some. The sample lists some 96,000 clones, approximately 90% seen once, with 0.45% to 0.65% in the top ten. This sequence was found in an adult with an advanced solid tumor such as melanoma, head and neck, liver or kidney cancer. Specimen: CD4+ or CD8+ T cells sorted from blood, collected in a trial of the OX40 agonist ivuxolimab. This sequence joins TRBV5-1 and TRBJ2-1; 11 nucleotides line up with TRBD2. In nucleotides, the CDR3 is TGCGCCAGCAGCCCGGGGACTAGCGGTGGTGAGCAGTTCTTC. Its translation: CASSPGTSGGEQFF.